Listed below are T cell receptor beta chains from one sample, sequenced in a study of T-cell memory formation after mild COVID-19. MiXCR, applied by TCRdb to the 5' RACE reads, yields one record per CDR3 protein. The sample holds 250,000 to 300,000 distinct CDR3 sequences, around 15% seen once. Sequencing was done on a sample of PBMCs or a T cell subset sorted from them (not recorded which). The receptors derive from a man younger than 30 who had mild COVID-19 (a few samples of this study predate the infection). Cell type and time point are not known. CDR3s include the opening cysteine and the closing phenylalanine or tryptophan. Each record gives: V gene, D gene, J gene, clone size, CDR3 DNA, CDR3 protein. A D gene is named only where the DNA matches it firmly. The size entry is marked missing in some rows and otherwise reads once, few, many or a size class.

v_call: TRBV28
d_call: NA
j_call: TRBJ1-2
clone_size: NA
cdr3_nt: TGTGCCAGCAGTTCCGGGACGTCTATCTATGGCTACACCTTC
cdr3_aa: CASSSGTSIYGYTF

v_call: TRBV7-2
d_call: TRBD2
j_call: TRBJ2-1
clone_size: NA
cdr3_nt: TGTGCCAGCAGCAGGGCCGGACCCGCGGGGGGCCTTGGTGAGCAGTTCTTC
cdr3_aa: CASSRAGPAGGLGEQFF

v_call: TRBV7-8
d_call: TRBD1
j_call: TRBJ2-7
clone_size: NA
cdr3_nt: TGTGCCAGCAGCGCCCTCAGGGGGAACGAGCAGTACTTC
cdr3_aa: CASSALRGNEQYF

v_call: TRBV7-9
d_call: NA
j_call: TRBJ1-1
clone_size: few
cdr3_nt: TGTGCCAGCAGCTTAGAGGGCGGGAGGACTGAAGCTTTCTTT
cdr3_aa: CASSLEGGRTEAFF

v_call: TRBV5-1
d_call: NA
j_call: TRBJ2-2
clone_size: few
cdr3_nt: TGCGCCAGCAGCTTGCGATCGGACGGAGGAACCGGGGAGCTGTTTTTT
cdr3_aa: CASSLRSDGGTGELFF

v_call: TRBV7-9
d_call: NA
j_call: TRBJ2-5
clone_size: few
cdr3_nt: TGTGCCAGCAGCGCACGGAATCAAGAGACCCAGTACTTC
cdr3_aa: CASSARNQETQYF

v_call: TRBV11-3
d_call: TRBD1
j_call: TRBJ2-1
clone_size: few
cdr3_nt: TGTGCCAGCAGCCGGAGTCAGGGGGATGGTGAGCAGTTCTTC
cdr3_aa: CASSRSQGDGEQFF

v_call: TRBV7-6
d_call: TRBD1
j_call: TRBJ1-1
clone_size: few
cdr3_nt: TGTGCCAGCAGCTTAGAAACAGGGGGCTTAACTGAAGCTTTCTTT
cdr3_aa: CASSLETGGLTEAFF

v_call: TRBV10-2
d_call: NA
j_call: TRBJ2-3
clone_size: few
cdr3_nt: TGCGCCAGCAGTGAATCTTGGACAGCAACAGATACGCAGTATTTT
cdr3_aa: CASSESWTATDTQYF

v_call: TRBV9
d_call: NA
j_call: TRBJ1-1
clone_size: many
cdr3_nt: TGTGCCAGCAGCGTAGTAATCTTACAGGGTTTCGACACTGAAGCTTTCTTT
cdr3_aa: CASSVVILQGFDTEAFF

v_call: TRBV13
d_call: TRBD1
j_call: TRBJ1-2
clone_size: few
cdr3_nt: TGTGCCAGCAGCGCGACAGGGGGAATTTATGGCTACACCTTC
cdr3_aa: CASSATGGIYGYTF

v_call: TRBV5-1
d_call: TRBD2
j_call: TRBJ2-3
clone_size: NA
cdr3_nt: TGCGCCAGCAGCTTGGAGGGACTACGCACAGATACGCAGTATTTT
cdr3_aa: CASSLEGLRTDTQYF

v_call: TRBV20-1
d_call: NA
j_call: TRBJ1-1
clone_size: NA
cdr3_nt: TGCAGTGCTAGCGACAGGAGTTTTGAAGCTTTCTTT
cdr3_aa: CSASDRSFEAFF

v_call: TRBV5-1
d_call: NA
j_call: TRBJ2-3
clone_size: many
cdr3_nt: TGCGCCAGCAGCCCCTTTGCCAGGATCACAGATACGCAGTATTTT
cdr3_aa: CASSPFARITDTQYF

v_call: TRBV7-6
d_call: NA
j_call: TRBJ2-1
clone_size: NA
cdr3_nt: TGTGCCAGCAGCTTCCGTCTGACAGCCTACAATGAGCAGTTCTTC
cdr3_aa: CASSFRLTAYNEQFF

v_call: TRBV29-1
d_call: NA
j_call: TRBJ1-1
clone_size: NA
cdr3_nt: TGCAGCGTTGAGAGGGGGGGGCGAACTGAAGCTTTCTTT
cdr3_aa: CSVERGGRTEAFF

v_call: TRBV4-1
d_call: NA
j_call: TRBJ2-1
clone_size: many
cdr3_nt: TGCGCCAGCAGCCCGGGACTCCTGGGCAATGAGCAGTTCTTC
cdr3_aa: CASSPGLLGNEQFF

v_call: TRBV6-5
d_call: NA
j_call: TRBJ1-1
clone_size: NA
cdr3_nt: TGTGCCAGCAGTTACAAGTTCGTGAACACTGAAGCTTTCTTT
cdr3_aa: CASSYKFVNTEAFF

v_call: TRBV4-1
d_call: NA
j_call: TRBJ1-5
clone_size: many
cdr3_nt: TGCGCCAGCAGCCAAGATCCAGGAGGATATCAGCCCCAGCATTTT
cdr3_aa: CASSQDPGGYQPQHF

v_call: TRBV4-1
d_call: NA
j_call: TRBJ1-5
clone_size: NA
cdr3_nt: TGCGCCAGCAGCCAAGCTTATTCTGGAGATCCGCCCCAGCATTTT
cdr3_aa: CASSQAYSGDPPQHF

v_call: TRBV4-2
d_call: NA
j_call: TRBJ2-7
clone_size: many
cdr3_nt: TGTGCCAGCAGCCAGATAGGGGGGGCGGGGACCTACGAGCAGTACTTC
cdr3_aa: CASSQIGGAGTYEQYF

v_call: TRBV5-1
d_call: NA
j_call: TRBJ1-1
clone_size: few
cdr3_nt: TGCGCCAGCAGCTTGGCAATGCTATCGAACACTGAAGCTTTCTTT
cdr3_aa: CASSLAMLSNTEAFF

v_call: TRBV7-9
d_call: TRBD1
j_call: TRBJ1-2
clone_size: many
cdr3_nt: TGTGCCAGCAGCTTAGCGACAGGGGGCGGCTACACCTTC
cdr3_aa: CASSLATGGGYTF

v_call: TRBV4-1
d_call: NA
j_call: TRBJ1-1
clone_size: many
cdr3_nt: TGCGCCAGCAGCCAAGAAGAGGGGAGGGACACTGAAGCTTTCTTT
cdr3_aa: CASSQEEGRDTEAFF

v_call: TRBV10-3
d_call: NA
j_call: TRBJ2-1
clone_size: NA
cdr3_nt: TGTGCCACCCGGGTCTCTCAGGCCTTCGGGGATGAGCAGTTCTTC
cdr3_aa: CATRVSQAFGDEQFF

v_call: TRBV6-6
d_call: TRBD2
j_call: TRBJ2-2
clone_size: NA
cdr3_nt: TGTGCCAGCAGTTTGGCGGGGGGCCCGCCCGGGGAGCTGTTTTTT
cdr3_aa: CASSLAGGPPGELFF

v_call: TRBV12-5
d_call: NA
j_call: TRBJ1-4
clone_size: NA
cdr3_nt: TGTGCTAGTGGTTCATCCGGGACTGAGGATGAAAAACTGTTTTTT
cdr3_aa: CASGSSGTEDEKLFF

v_call: TRBV5-1
d_call: NA
j_call: TRBJ2-5
clone_size: few
cdr3_nt: TGCGCCAGCAGCCCAGACGGTGGGGTACAAGAGACCCAGTACTTC
cdr3_aa: CASSPDGGVQETQYF

v_call: TRBV29-1
d_call: NA
j_call: TRBJ1-2
clone_size: NA
cdr3_nt: TGCAGCGTTGAATTTGCAGGGAGCGTTGGCTACACCTTC
cdr3_aa: CSVEFAGSVGYTF

v_call: TRBV5-1
d_call: NA
j_call: TRBJ2-5
clone_size: NA
cdr3_nt: TGCGCCAGCAGCTTGGTGGGGGCCCAAGAGACCCAGTACTTC
cdr3_aa: CASSLVGAQETQYF

v_call: TRBV7-9
d_call: TRBD1
j_call: TRBJ1-1
clone_size: NA
cdr3_nt: TGTGCCAGCAGCCCCCGGAGGTTGGGGACAGGGCGCTTGAACACTGAAGCTTTCTTT
cdr3_aa: CASSPRRLGTGRLNTEAFF

v_call: TRBV12-3/TRBV12-4
d_call: NA
j_call: TRBJ1-1
clone_size: NA
cdr3_nt: TGTGCCAGCAGTTTCAAAGGGGTTGAAGCTTTCTTT
cdr3_aa: CASSFKGVEAFF

v_call: TRBV4-1
d_call: NA
j_call: TRBJ1-2
clone_size: few
cdr3_nt: TGCGCCAGCAGCCAAGATAGCGCACCTGGAGGCTACACCTTC
cdr3_aa: CASSQDSAPGGYTF

v_call: TRBV10-3
d_call: TRBD1
j_call: TRBJ1-1
clone_size: few
cdr3_nt: TGTGCCATCAAGGGGGCGGATGACACTGAAGCTTTCTTT
cdr3_aa: CAIKGADDTEAFF

v_call: TRBV4-1
d_call: NA
j_call: TRBJ1-1
clone_size: many
cdr3_nt: TGCGCCAGCAGCCTTGGACCCAATCTGAACACTGAAGCTTTCTTT
cdr3_aa: CASSLGPNLNTEAFF

v_call: TRBV9
d_call: NA
j_call: TRBJ1-1
clone_size: NA
cdr3_nt: TGTGCCAGCAGCGAGGTAATGAACACTGAAGCTTTCTTT
cdr3_aa: CASSEVMNTEAFF

v_call: TRBV9
d_call: NA
j_call: TRBJ2-2
clone_size: NA
cdr3_nt: TGTGCCAGCAGCGTAGGCCAAACCGGGGAGCTGTTTTTT
cdr3_aa: CASSVGQTGELFF

v_call: TRBV28
d_call: TRBD1
j_call: TRBJ1-5
clone_size: NA
cdr3_nt: TGTGCCAGCACCCCAGGGGGCGTCGGCGCCAATCAGCCCCAGCATTTT
cdr3_aa: CASTPGGVGANQPQHF

v_call: TRBV7-2
d_call: TRBD2
j_call: TRBJ2-5
clone_size: many
cdr3_nt: TGTGCCAGCAGCTTAGAGACGGGGGGGGAAACCCAGTACTTC
cdr3_aa: CASSLETGGETQYF

v_call: TRBV6-2/TRBV6-3
d_call: NA
j_call: TRBJ2-7
clone_size: few
cdr3_nt: TGTGCCAGCAGTTACGGACTAACCTACGAGCAGTACTTC
cdr3_aa: CASSYGLTYEQYF

v_call: TRBV7-9
d_call: NA
j_call: TRBJ1-1
clone_size: NA
cdr3_nt: NA
cdr3_aa: CASSFGPGMNTEAFF

v_call: TRBV7-6
d_call: NA
j_call: TRBJ1-5
clone_size: NA
cdr3_nt: TGTGCCAGCAGCCAGGGGACGGGACACGGCCGGGGTCAGCCCCAGCATTTT
cdr3_aa: CASSQGTGHGRGQPQHF